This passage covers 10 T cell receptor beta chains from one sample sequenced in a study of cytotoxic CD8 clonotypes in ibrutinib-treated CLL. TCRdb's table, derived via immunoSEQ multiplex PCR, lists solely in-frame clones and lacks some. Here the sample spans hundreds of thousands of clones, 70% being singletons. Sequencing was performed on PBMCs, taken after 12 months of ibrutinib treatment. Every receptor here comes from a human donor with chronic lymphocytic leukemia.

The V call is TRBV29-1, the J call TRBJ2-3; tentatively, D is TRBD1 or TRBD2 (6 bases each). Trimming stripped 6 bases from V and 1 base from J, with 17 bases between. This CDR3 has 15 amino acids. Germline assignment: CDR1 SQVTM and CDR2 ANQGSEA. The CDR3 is CSVARGAGGTDTQYF. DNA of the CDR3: TGCAGCGTCGCTAGGGGGGCAGGGGGCACAGATACGCAGTATTTT.

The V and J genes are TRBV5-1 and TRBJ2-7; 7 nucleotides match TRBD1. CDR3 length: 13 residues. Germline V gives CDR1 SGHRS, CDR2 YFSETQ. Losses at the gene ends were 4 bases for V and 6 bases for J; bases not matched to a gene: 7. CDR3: CASSPIPGGEQYF. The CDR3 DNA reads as TGCGCCAGCAGCCCAATTCCAGGGGGCGAGCAGTACTTC.

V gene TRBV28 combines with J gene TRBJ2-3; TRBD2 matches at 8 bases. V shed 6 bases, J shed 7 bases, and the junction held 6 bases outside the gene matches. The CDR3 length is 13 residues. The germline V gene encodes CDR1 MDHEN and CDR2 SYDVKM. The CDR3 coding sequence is TGTGCCAGCAGCCCGGGGGGGCGGAATACGCAGTATTTT. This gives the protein CASSPGGRNTQYF. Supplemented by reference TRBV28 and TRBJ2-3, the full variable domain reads DVKVTQSSRYLVKRTGEKVFLECVQDMDHENMFWYRQDPGLGLRLIYFSYDVKMKEKGDIPEGYSVSREKKERFSLILESASTNQTSMYLCASSPGGRNTQYFGPGTRLTVL.

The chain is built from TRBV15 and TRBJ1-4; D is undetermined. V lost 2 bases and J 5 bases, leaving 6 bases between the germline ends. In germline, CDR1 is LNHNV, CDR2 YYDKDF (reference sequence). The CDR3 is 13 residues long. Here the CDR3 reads CATSRSLNEKLFF. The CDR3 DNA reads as TGTGCCACCAGCAGATCTTTAAATGAAAAACTGTTTTTT.

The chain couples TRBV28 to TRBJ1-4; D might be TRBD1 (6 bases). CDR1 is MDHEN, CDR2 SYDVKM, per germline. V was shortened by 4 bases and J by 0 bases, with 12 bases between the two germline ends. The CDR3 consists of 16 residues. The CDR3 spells CASSSPRGPTNEKLFF. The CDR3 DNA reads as TGTGCCAGCAGTTCCCCGCGGGGGCCAACTAATGAAAAACTGTTTTTT.

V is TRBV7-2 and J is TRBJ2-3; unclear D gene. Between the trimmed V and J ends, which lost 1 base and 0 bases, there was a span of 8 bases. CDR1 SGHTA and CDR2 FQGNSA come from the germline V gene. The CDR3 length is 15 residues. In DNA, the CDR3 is TGTGCCAGCAGCTTAGGGTGGGGTAGCACAGATACGCAGTATTTT. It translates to CASSLGWGSTDTQYF.

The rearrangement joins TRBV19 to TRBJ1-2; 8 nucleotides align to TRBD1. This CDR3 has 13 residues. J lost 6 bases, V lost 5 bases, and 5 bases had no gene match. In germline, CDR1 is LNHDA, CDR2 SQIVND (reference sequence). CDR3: CASSVTGDDGYTF. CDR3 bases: TGTGCCAGTAGTGTGACAGGGGACGATGGCTACACCTTC.

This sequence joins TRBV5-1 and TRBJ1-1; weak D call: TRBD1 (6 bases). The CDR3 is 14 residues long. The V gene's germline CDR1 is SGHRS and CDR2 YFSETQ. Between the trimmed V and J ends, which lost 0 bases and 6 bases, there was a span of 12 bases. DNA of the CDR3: TGCGCCAGCAGCTTGGAACAGGGTGCCTCTGAAGCTTTCTTT. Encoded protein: CASSLEQGASEAFF.

In nucleotides, the CDR3 is TGCAGCGTTGGACAGGGCCAGGGCTACACCTTC. Protein sequence: CSVGQGQGYTF. This sequence joins TRBV29-1 and TRBJ1-2; 7 bases line up with TRBD1. The CDR3 has 11 residues. V shed 4 bases and J 8 bases; nucleotides not matched to a gene: 4. CDR1 SQVTM and CDR2 ANQGSEA come from the germline V gene.

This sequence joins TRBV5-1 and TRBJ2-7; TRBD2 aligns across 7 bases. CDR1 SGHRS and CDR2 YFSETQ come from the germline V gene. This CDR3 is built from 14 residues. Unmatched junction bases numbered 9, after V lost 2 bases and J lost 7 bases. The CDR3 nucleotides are TGCGCCAGCAGCTTATCCCCCAGGGAGGGGGAGCAGTACTTC. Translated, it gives CASSLSPREGEQYF. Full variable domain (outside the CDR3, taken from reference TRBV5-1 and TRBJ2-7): KAGVTQTPRYLIKTRGQQVTLSCSPISGHRSVSWYQQTPGQGLQFLFEYFSETQRNKGNFPGRFSGRQFSNSRSEMNVSTLELGDSALYLCASSLSPREGEQYFGPGTRLTVT.